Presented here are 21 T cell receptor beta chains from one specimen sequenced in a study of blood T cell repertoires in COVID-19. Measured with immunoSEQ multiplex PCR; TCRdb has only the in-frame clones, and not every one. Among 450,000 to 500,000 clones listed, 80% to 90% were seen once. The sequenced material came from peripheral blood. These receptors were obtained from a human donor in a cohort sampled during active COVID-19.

CDR3 DNA: TGTGCCAGCAGTATAAGACAGGGGCCGTTAGCCAAAAACATTCAGTACTTC. Translating gives CASSIRQGPLAKNIQYF. This rearrangement joins TRBV27 to TRBJ2-4, with TRBD1 matching over 8 bases. Germline CDR1 MNHEY, CDR2 SMNVEV (reference sequence). The V segment lost 5 bases and the J segment 0 bases; nucleotides outside the gene matches: 9. The CDR3 length is 17 residues.

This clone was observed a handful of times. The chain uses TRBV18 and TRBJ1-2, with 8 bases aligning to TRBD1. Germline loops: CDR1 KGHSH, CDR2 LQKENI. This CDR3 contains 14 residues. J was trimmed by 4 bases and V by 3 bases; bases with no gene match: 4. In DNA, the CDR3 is TGTGCCAGCTCACCCTCGACAGGGGTCTATGGCTACACCTTC. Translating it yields CASSPSTGVYGYTF.

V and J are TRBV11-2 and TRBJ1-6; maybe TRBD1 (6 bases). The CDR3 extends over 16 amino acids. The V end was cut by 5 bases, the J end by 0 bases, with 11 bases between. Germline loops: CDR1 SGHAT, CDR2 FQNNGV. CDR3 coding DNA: TGTGCCAGCAGCAAGAGGGGGTACTCCTATAATTCACCCCTCCACTTT. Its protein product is CASSKRGYSYNSPLHF.

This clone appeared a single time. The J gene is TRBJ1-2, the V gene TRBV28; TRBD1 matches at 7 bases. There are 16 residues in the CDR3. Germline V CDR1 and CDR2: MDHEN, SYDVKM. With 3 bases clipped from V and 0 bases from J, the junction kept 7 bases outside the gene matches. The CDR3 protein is CASSLGGTVTNYGYTF. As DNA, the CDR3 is TGTGCCAGCAGTTTGGGTGGGACAGTTACTAACTATGGCTACACCTTC.

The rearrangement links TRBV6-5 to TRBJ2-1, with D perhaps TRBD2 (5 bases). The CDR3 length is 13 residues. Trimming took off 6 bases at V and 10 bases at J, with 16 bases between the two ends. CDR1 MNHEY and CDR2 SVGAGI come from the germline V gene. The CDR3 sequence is CASRDSRGQEQFF. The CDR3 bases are TGTGCCAGCAGGGACTCCCGGGGTCAGGAGCAGTTCTTC.

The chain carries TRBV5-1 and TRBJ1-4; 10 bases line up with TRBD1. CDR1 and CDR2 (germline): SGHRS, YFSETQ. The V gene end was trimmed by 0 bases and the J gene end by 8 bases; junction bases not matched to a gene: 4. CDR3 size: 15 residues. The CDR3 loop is CASSLGDRGNEKLFF. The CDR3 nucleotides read TGCGCCAGCAGCTTGGGGGACAGGGGAAACGAAAAACTGTTTTTT.

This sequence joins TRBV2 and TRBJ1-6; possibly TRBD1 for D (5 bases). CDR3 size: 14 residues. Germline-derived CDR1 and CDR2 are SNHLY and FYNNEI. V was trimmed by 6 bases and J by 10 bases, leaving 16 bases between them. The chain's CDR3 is CASRQGGAVSPLHF. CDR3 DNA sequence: TGTGCCAGCAGGCAGGGTGGGGCAGTCTCACCCCTCCACTTT.

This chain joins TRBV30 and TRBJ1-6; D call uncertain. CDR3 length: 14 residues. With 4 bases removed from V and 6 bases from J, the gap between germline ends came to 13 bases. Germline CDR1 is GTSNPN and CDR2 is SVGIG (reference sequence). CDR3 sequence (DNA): TGTGCCTGGACCTCAGATATTTTTAATTCACCCCTCCACTTT. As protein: CAWTSDIFNSPLHF.

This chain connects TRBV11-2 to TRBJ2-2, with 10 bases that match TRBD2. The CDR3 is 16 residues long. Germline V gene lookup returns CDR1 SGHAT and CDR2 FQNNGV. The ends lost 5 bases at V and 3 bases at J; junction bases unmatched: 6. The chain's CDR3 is CASSLTLAGDTGELFF. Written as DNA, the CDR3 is TGTGCCAGCAGCCTAACCCTAGCGGGAGACACCGGGGAGCTGTTTTTT.

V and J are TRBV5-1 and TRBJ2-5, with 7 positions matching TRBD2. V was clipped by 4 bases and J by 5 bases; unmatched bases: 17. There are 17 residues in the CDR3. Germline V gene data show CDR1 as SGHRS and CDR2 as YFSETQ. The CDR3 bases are TGCGCCAGCAGCGCCTCTGGCGGACTAGATTTTATGGAGACCCAGTACTTC. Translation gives CASSASGGLDFMETQYF.

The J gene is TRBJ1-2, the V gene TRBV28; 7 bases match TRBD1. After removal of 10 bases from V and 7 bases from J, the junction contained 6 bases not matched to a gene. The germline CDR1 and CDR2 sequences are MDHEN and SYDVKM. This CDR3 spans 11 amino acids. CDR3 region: CATAGGPGYTF. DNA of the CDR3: TGTGCCACCGCAGGGGGTCCTGGCTACACCTTC.

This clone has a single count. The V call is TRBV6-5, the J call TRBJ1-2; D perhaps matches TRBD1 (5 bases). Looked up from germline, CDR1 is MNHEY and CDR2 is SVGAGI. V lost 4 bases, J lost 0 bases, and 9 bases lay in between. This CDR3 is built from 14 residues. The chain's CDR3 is CASSWGGPNYGYTF. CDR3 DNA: TGTGCCAGCAGTTGGGGCGGCCCTAACTATGGCTACACCTTC.

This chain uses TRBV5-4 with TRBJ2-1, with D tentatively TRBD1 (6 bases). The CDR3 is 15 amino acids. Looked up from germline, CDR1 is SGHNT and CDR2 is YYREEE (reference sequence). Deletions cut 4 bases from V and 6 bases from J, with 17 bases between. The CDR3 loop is CASSPAGGLANEQFF. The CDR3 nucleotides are TGTGCCAGCAGCCCGGCTGGGGGCTTAGCCAATGAGCAGTTCTTC.

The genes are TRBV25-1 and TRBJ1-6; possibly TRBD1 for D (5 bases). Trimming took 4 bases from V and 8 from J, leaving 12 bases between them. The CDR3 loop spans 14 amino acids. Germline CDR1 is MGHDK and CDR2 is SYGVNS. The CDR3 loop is CASSADAGYSPLHF. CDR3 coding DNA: TGTGCCAGCAGTGCCGACGCAGGGTATTCACCCCTCCACTTT.

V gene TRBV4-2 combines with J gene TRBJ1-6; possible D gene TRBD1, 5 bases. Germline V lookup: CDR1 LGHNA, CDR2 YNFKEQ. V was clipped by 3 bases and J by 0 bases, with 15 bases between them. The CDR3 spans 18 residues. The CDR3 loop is CASSQWGEGSSYNSPLHF. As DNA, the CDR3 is TGTGCCAGCAGCCAGTGGGGGGAGGGCAGCTCCTATAATTCACCCCTCCACTTT.

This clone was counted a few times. Written as DNA, the CDR3 is TGTGCCAGCAGCGCCTCGCTCGGAGACCAGTACTTC. This encodes CASSASLGDQYF. V and J are TRBV9 and TRBJ2-5; D gene ambiguous. CDR3 length: 12 residues. The V gene's germline CDR1 is SGDLS and CDR2 YYNGEE. The germline V and J ends were trimmed by 3 bases and 10 bases, with 13 bases remaining between them. The full variable domain, completed using reference TRBV9 and TRBJ2-5, is DSGVTQTPKHLITATGQRVTLRCSPRSGDLSVYWYQQSLDQGLQFLIQYYNGEERAKGNILERFSAQQFPDLHSELNLSSLELGDSALYFCASSASLGDQYFGPGTRLLVL.

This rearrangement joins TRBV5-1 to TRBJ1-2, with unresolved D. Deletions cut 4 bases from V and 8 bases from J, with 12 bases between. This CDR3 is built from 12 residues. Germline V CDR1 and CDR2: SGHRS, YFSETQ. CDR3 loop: CASSVGLQGYTF. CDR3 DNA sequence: TGCGCCAGCAGCGTTGGACTGCAGGGCTACACCTTC.

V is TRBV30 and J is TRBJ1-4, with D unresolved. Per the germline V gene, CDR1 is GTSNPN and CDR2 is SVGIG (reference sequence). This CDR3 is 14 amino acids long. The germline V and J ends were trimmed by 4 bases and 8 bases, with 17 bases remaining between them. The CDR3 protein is CAWMRGKTGEKLFF. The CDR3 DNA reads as TGTGCCTGGATGAGAGGGAAGACCGGCGAAAAACTGTTTTTT.

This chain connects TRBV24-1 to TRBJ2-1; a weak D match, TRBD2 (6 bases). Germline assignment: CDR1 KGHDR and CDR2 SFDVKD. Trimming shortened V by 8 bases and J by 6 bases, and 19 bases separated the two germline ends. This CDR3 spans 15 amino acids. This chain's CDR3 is CATTGTGEETNEQFF. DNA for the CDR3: TGTGCCACCACGGGGACGGGGGAAGAGACCAATGAGCAGTTCTTC.

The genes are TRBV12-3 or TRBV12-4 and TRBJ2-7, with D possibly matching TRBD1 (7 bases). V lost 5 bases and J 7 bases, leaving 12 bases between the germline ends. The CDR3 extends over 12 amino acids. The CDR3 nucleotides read TGTGCCAGCAGTACAGGGGCGGGGGAGCAGTACTTC. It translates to CASSTGAGEQYF.

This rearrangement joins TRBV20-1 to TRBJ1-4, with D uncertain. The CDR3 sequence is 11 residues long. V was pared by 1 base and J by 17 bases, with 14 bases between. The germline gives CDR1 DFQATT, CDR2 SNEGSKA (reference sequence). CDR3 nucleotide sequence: TGCAGTGCTAGAGCGGAGCTAAGGCCCTTTTTT. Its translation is CSARAELRPFF.